The clone carrying this TCR beta chain was seen at least ten times. Its specificity is not known. Exclusion of a patient resulted from uncontrolled infection, other autoimmune disease, pregnancy or lactation. These data belong to a study of T cells in Graves' hyperthyroidism and ophthalmopathy. General study findings and limits: Most thyroid clonotypes expanded above 0.001 were also detected in blood.

Trimming removed 5 bases from V and 6 bases from J; junction bases left unmatched: 10. The CDR3 totals 15 residues. Researchers amplified the TCR beta CDR3 regions from RNA transcripts. During a first-round RT-PCR of the TCR CDR3, the HTBI primer set was used. In TCRdb, the multiplex PCR reads were re-called with MiXCR into one record per CDR3 protein. The sample records approximately 400,000 distinct CDR3 sequences, about 18% being singletons. V usage is TRBV12-3 or TRBV12-4 and J usage is TRBJ2-5; 9 bases fit TRBD1. The sequenced material came from blood. The sequence was obtained from a woman aged 18-35 years with Graves' hyperthyroidism. CDR3 DNA sequence: TGTGCCAGCAGTCCACACGGACAGGGGACGAAGACCCAGTACTTC. It codes for CASSPHGQGTKTQYF.